This is a list of T cell receptor beta chains from one sample in a study of T-cell memory formation after mild COVID-19. TCRdb reprocessed the 5' RACE reads with MiXCR, giving one entry per CDR3 protein. The data hold a few hundred thousand distinct CDR3 sequences, with roughly 21% observed a single time. Material: PBMCs or a T cell subset sorted from them (not recorded which). These receptors were taken from an adult woman who had mild COVID-19 (a few samples of this study predate the infection). Cell type and time point are not known. The CDR3 runs from the conserved cysteine through the conserved F or W. The order of the fields is CDR3 protein, CDR3 DNA, J gene, clone size, V gene, D gene. The D gene is left open where the match is weak. The size field is filled for only some rows; it gives once, few, many or a size class.

CASSMGVSYEQYF | TGTGCCAGTAGTATGGGGGTCTCCTACGAGCAGTACTTC | TRBJ2-7 | many | TRBV19 | .
CASSFARAGRGTGELFF | TGTGCCAGCAGCTTCGCCCGGGCGGGGAGGGGAACCGGGGAGCTGTTTTTT | TRBJ2-2 | . | TRBV7-3 | TRBD2
CASSFTAGSEPHTQYF | TGTGCCAGCAGCTTCACTGCGGGGTCCGAACCCCATACGCAGTATTTT | TRBJ2-3 | . | TRBV9 | .
CASRKQGLSGNTIYF | TGTGCCAGCAGAAAGCAGGGTCTCTCTGGAAACACCATATATTTT | TRBJ1-3 | . | TRBV12-3/TRBV12-4 | .
CASSPLTSNNEQFF | TGCGCCAGCAGCCCGCTGACTAGCAACAATGAGCAGTTCTTC | TRBJ2-1 | few | TRBV5-1 | TRBD2
CASRRTGSGNTIYF | TGTGCCAGCAGACGGACAGGCTCTGGAAACACCATATATTTT | TRBJ1-3 | . | TRBV12-3/TRBV12-4 | TRBD1
CASSLSPRGDTQYF | TGTGCCAGCAGTTTATCCCCGAGGGGGGATACGCAGTATTTT | TRBJ2-3 | . | TRBV12-3/TRBV12-4 | .
CAWSSGGGYTF | TGTGCCTGGAGTTCAGGGGGCGGCTACACCTTC | TRBJ1-2 | . | TRBV30 | TRBD1
CASSQVYYGYTF | TGTGCCAGCAGCCAAGTATACTATGGCTACACCTTC | TRBJ1-2 | . | TRBV3-1 | .
CASSQDDYFYEQYF | TGTGCCAGCAGCCAAGATGACTACTTTTACGAGCAGTACTTC | TRBJ2-7 | . | TRBV4-2 | .
CASSVDLAGEQFF | TGTGCCAGCAGCGTAGATTTAGCGGGTGAGCAGTTCTTC | TRBJ2-1 | few | TRBV9 | TRBD2
CASVRETGLGTEAFF | TGTGCCAGCGTCCGGGAAACAGGGCTGGGGACTGAAGCTTTCTTT | TRBJ1-1 | . | TRBV6-5 | .
CASSLEQGRELFF | TGCGCCAGCAGCTTGGAACAGGGCCGGGAGCTGTTTTTT | TRBJ2-2 | . | TRBV5-1 | .
CASSFVYGSTDTQYF | TGTGCCAGCAGCTTCGTGTATGGGTCCACAGATACGCAGTATTTT | TRBJ2-3 | . | TRBV7-9 | .
CSVQSTGDSYEQYF | TGCAGCGTTCAATCAACAGGGGATTCCTACGAGCAGTACTTC | TRBJ2-7 | . | TRBV29-1 | TRBD1
CASSLLQARNTGELFF | TGTGCCAGCAGCTTGTTACAGGCGAGGAACACCGGGGAGCTGTTTTTT | TRBJ2-2 | few | TRBV5-6 | .
CASSYSFDTQYF | TGTGCCAGCAGTTACTCGTTTGATACGCAGTATTTT | TRBJ2-3 | . | TRBV6-6 | .
CASSRRQGKETQYF | TGTGCCAGCAGCCGACGGCAGGGGAAAGAGACCCAGTACTTC | TRBJ2-5 | . | TRBV7-2 | .
CASSPGQKREQYF | TGTGCCAGCAGCCCGGGACAGAAACGCGAGCAGTACTTC | TRBJ2-7 | few | TRBV5-5 | TRBD1
CASGTSGLNEKLFF | TGCGCCAGCGGGACCTCAGGGCTTAATGAAAAACTGTTTTTT | TRBJ1-4 | few | TRBV5-1 | .
CASSQDSAGEAFF | TGCGCCAGCAGCCAAGATAGCGCGGGCGAAGCTTTCTTT | TRBJ1-1 | . | TRBV4-1 | .
CASSSQGAAYNEQFF | TGTGCCAGCAGTTCGCAGGGGGCAGCTTACAATGAGCAGTTCTTC | TRBJ2-1 | few | TRBV7-3 | TRBD1
CASSFPTGTNTEAFF | TGTGCCAGCAGCTTCCCGACAGGGACGAACACTGAAGCTTTCTTT | TRBJ1-1 | . | TRBV7-8 | TRBD1
CSAQTPSGSPYEQYF | TGCAGTGCCCAAACCCCTAGCGGGAGTCCCTACGAGCAGTACTTC | TRBJ2-7 | few | TRBV20-1 | TRBD2
CSARQSTGNTEAFF | TGCAGTGCTAGACAGTCCACGGGGAACACTGAAGCTTTCTTT | TRBJ1-1 | . | TRBV20-1 | .
CASSHLPGTSSYEQYF | TGCGCCAGCAGCCATTTGCCGGGGACTAGTTCCTACGAGCAGTACTTC | TRBJ2-7 | . | TRBV4-3 | TRBD2
CASGRGEGVATEQYF | TGTGCCAGCGGCCGGGGAGAGGGGGTAGCGACCGAGCAGTACTTC | TRBJ2-7 | . | TRBV7-9 | .
CASSYRPELAKNIQYF | TGTGCCAGCAGTTACAGGCCAGAACTAGCCAAAAACATTCAGTACTTC | TRBJ2-4 | . | TRBV6-2/TRBV6-3 | .
CASSPFWRRGTDTQYF | TGTGCCAGCAGCCCGTTCTGGCGGCGGGGCACAGATACGCAGTATTTT | TRBJ2-3 | . | TRBV7-6 | .
CASNLSGSGKTQYF | TGTGCCAGCAACCTTAGCGGGAGTGGGAAGACCCAGTACTTC | TRBJ2-5 | few | TRBV6-5 | TRBD2
CASSQVPGQGAKVYEQYF | TGTGCCAGCAGCCAGGTCCCGGGACAGGGGGCAAAAGTCTACGAGCAGTACTTC | TRBJ2-7 | . | TRBV3-1 | TRBD1
CSARIVGRGFHTDTQYF | TGCAGTGCTAGAATCGTCGGGAGAGGGTTCCACACAGATACGCAGTATTTT | TRBJ2-3 | . | TRBV20-1 | .
CASSLAELDIQYF | TGTGCCAGCAGTTTAGCGGAGCTGGACATTCAGTACTTC | TRBJ2-4 | few | TRBV12-3/TRBV12-4 | .
CASSWGLAYNEQFF | TGTGCCAGCAGTTGGGGACTAGCCTACAATGAGCAGTTCTTC | TRBJ2-1 | few | TRBV6-2/TRBV6-3 | TRBD2
CATSREVGAGTDTQYF | TGTGCCACCAGCAGAGAAGTGGGGGCAGGGACAGATACGCAGTATTTT | TRBJ2-3 | . | TRBV15 | .
CASSLRRDFETQYF | TGTGCCAGCAGCTTACGCAGGGATTTTGAGACCCAGTACTTC | TRBJ2-5 | . | TRBV7-9 | .